The present entry profiles one TCR beta chain with its context. The clone's antigen remains unknown. The junction departs from the called germline gene at one end, perhaps through a read error. Based on the germline V gene, the CDR1 and CDR2 sequences are MNHNS and SASEGT. The cysteine opens and the phenylalanine closes a CDR3 of 17 amino acids. Here the CDR3 DNA is all that survives: 51 bases in frame from base 1. The record originates from a study of shared clonotypes between healthy human individuals (dated by TCRdb to about 2020). Notes on the research overall: Three men and a couple of women, aged 18 to 49 years, made up the cohort. For each donor, CD4 naive and CD4 memory were each run on three plates, CD8 naive on two plates, and CD8 memory on one plate. Leukapheresis yielded between about 0.85 and 10 billion PBMCs per donor. Blood TCR repertoires of roughly 5 healthy adults were deeply sequenced to estimate repertoire size and the extent of clonotype sharing between individuals. To increase sequencing depth and limit assay-specific biases, different laboratories used diverse techniques to prepare libraries and sequence TCR repertoires.

The donors were healthy, HIV-negative adults who had no recently reported acute infections or vaccinations. Every donor was a Caucasian adult living in Nashville, Tennessee, USA. The CD8 memory samples were a combination of magnetically selected CD45RO+ cells and CCR7-negative CD45RA+ effector memory (TemRA) cells. Blood was collected by leukapheresis, and PBMCs were isolated by Ficoll-Histopaque density gradient centrifugation and then cryopreserved in liquid nitrogen vapor phase. Analytical flow cytometry was used to check the purity and quantity of each magnetically sorted T cell population. Each sorted fraction had its genomic DNA isolated and then quantified by UV absorbance on a Nanodrop 2000c. The study at large found these results: Compared with non-shared clonotypes, clonotypes shared by all four sorted-subset donors had higher generation probabilities. Based on pairwise subsampling, the degree of clonotype sharing among donors was expected to be affected by sequencing depth. Because the study included only a small number of donors, the genetic and exposure-history diversity represented was limited. Sampling was restricted to blood, and TCR repertoires in tissues likely differ from the TCR repertoires found in blood. Sharing across several donors was observed for about 5% of naive CD4, 3% to 3.5% of naive CD8, 2.3% of memory CD4, and about 0.38% of memory CD8 clonotypes. Naive subsets generally had larger estimated clonotype richness than memory subsets. Incomplete sequencing was indicated by rarefaction of sorted-subset datasets, despite the large sequencing depth.

Using the deep immunoSEQ assay, multiplex PCR amplified TCR CDR3 regions from genomic DNA. Extracted genomic DNA from each cell subset was distributed evenly across all wells of several immunoSEQ 96-well plates, and each plate was treated as a replicate. For sorted subsets, each replicate PCR was loaded with around 220 ng genomic DNA, equivalent to 30,000 to 35,000 T cell genomes. Purified libraries were quantified with a Qubit 3.0 fluorometer, sized on a Bioanalyzer 2100, and re-quantified with the KAPA Library Quantification kit. A separate single-read 150-cycle Illumina NextSeq 550 flow cell was used to sequence each immunoSEQ 96-well plate. On the authors' methods: Because the immunoSEQ output included only junctional sequences and no quality scores, the filtering could not be the same as the filtering used for full-length reads. Sequences were annotated with PyIR, a Python wrapper for IgBLAST v1.9, using IMGT germline references to assign V/J genes and CDR3. Reads were filtered out if the reads had weak V/J assignments (E-value above 1e-6), no CDR3, stop codons, out-of-frame junctions, or ambiguous translated residues. V3J clonotypes were defined by identical inferred V gene, J gene, and CDR3 amino acid sequence. Percentage overlap between repertoires was computed as shared unique clonotypes divided by the size of the smaller repertoire. Three approaches were used to assess repertoire richness: RTK rarefaction, the Chao1 estimator, and Recon v2.1 estimates of unobserved clonotypes. For all TCRbeta clonotypes obtained by the gDNA method from several donors, generation probabilities were computed with OLGA. The source is immuneACCESS, and TCRdb retained only in-frame sequences with V and J called. Part of the clones is not carried over; for the studies checked, unresolved V genes explain less than half of this, and the remainder is unexplained. V, J and clone size are taken as reported in that table, and D and trimming were inferred from the DNA itself. The sample includes fewer than 850,000 clones, with 80% to 95% observed a single time. Around a third of the sample comes from the top ten.

The sequencing input was memory CD8+ T cells from PBMCs. Taken with the paper, the label for cell subset or site translates to: CD45RO+ cells pooled with CCR7-negative TemRA cells. The chain was built from TRBV6-1 and TRBJ2-1; the D segment may tentatively be TRBD1 or TRBD2, each giving 6 matched bases. The receptor's source is a man younger than 35 in good health. Some clones in this sample may be carry-over from other donors' samples. CDR3 sequence: CANSAWGAATFYNEQFF. At the DNA level, the sequence is TGTGCCAACAGTGCCTGGGGGGCAGCAACCTTCTACAATGAGCAGTTCTTC.